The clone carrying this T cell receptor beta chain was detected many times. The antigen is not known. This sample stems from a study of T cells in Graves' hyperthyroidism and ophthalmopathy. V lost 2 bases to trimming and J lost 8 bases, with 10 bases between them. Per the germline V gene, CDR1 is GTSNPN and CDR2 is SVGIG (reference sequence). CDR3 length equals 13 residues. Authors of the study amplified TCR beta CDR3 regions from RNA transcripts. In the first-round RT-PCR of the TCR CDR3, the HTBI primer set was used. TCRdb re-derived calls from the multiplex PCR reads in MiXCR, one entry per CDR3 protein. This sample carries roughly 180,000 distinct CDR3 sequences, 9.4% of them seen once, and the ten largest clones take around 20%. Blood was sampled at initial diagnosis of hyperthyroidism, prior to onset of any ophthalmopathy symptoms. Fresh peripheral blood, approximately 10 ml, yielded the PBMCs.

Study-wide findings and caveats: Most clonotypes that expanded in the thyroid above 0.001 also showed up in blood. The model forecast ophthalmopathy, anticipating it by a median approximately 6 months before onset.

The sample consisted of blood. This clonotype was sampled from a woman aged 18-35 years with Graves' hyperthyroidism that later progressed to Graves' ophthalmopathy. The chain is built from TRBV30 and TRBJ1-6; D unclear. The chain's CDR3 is CAWSPVVDSPLHF. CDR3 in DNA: TGTGCCTGGAGTCCCGTGGTCGATTCACCCCTCCACTTT.